These 27 T cell receptor beta chains share one sample of origin, sequenced in a study of T cells in Graves' hyperthyroidism and ophthalmopathy. Amplification targeted TCR beta CDR3 regions from RNA transcripts. The HTBI set primed first-round TCR CDR3 RT-PCR. TCRdb processed the multiplex PCR reads anew with MiXCR; each CDR3 protein has one entry. This sample has hundreds of thousands of distinct CDR3 sequences, with around 13% found just once. The material sequenced was blood. All receptors come from a woman under 30 with Graves' hyperthyroidism.

The V call is TRBV6-2 or TRBV6-3, the J call TRBJ2-4, with TRBD2 as a possible D gene (5 bases). Germline V CDR1 and CDR2: MNHEY, SVGEGT. The CDR3 contains 14 residues. The V end lost 6 bases, the J end lost 7 bases, and 16 bases lay between the germline ends. CDR3 nucleotides: TGTGCCAGCAGCCTAGCCGTACTGCGGAACATTCAGTACTTC. It yields the protein CASSLAVLRNIQYF.

This clonotype was recorded many times. The CDR3 region is CARIHKSYGYTF. CDR3 coding DNA: TGTGCCCGAATTCACAAAAGCTATGGCTACACCTTC. The rearrangement uses TRBV2 and TRBJ1-2; D is unclear. V shed 11 bases and J shed 4 bases, with 14 bases lying between them. This CDR3 region has 12 residues. Germline V lookup: CDR1 SNHLY, CDR2 FYNNEI.

Points on this clonotype: One junction end does not reproduce the germline sequence, and a read error may be involved. The chain is built from TRBV18 and TRBJ2-2, with 9 positions matching TRBD2. This CDR3 is built from 16 residues. Per germline, CDR1 KGHSH and CDR2 LQKENI. CDR3 residues: CAGSRLAGMGTGELFF. The CDR3 DNA reads TGTGCCGGCTCACGGCTAGCGGGAATGGGCACCGGGGAGCTGTTTTTT.

This clonotype has a count of ten or more. V gene TRBV12-3 or TRBV12-4 combines with J gene TRBJ2-3, with 8 bases aligning to TRBD2. J lost 2 bases, V lost 6 bases, and 16 bases had no gene match. CDR3 length: 18 residues. The CDR3 nucleotides read TGTGCCAGCAGACCTGCAGCGGGAGCTGAGGGATTCACAGATACGCAGTATTTT. Encoded protein: CASRPAAGAEGFTDTQYF.

The rearrangement links TRBV19 to TRBJ2-7; D unclear. CDR3 length: 11 amino acids. Germline values: CDR1 LNHDA, CDR2 SQIVND (reference sequence). The germline V and J ends were trimmed by 7 bases and 3 bases, with 7 bases remaining between them. The CDR3 nucleotides are TGTGCCAGTACTTGGGGCTACGAGCAGTACTTC. Amino acid sequence: CASTWGYEQYF.

The rearrangement links TRBV2 to TRBJ2-3; tentative D call: TRBD2 (6 bases). This CDR3 comprises 15 residues. Trimming pared 7 bases from V and 2 bases from J, leaving 16 bases between. Germline loops: CDR1 SNHLY, CDR2 FYNNEI. The CDR3 nucleotides read TGTGCCAGCAACCAAGACTGGAGGGACACAGATACGCAGTATTTT. Amino acids: CASNQDWRDTDTQYF.

This chain uses TRBV10-2 with TRBJ1-2; D remains ambiguous. The CDR3 sequence is 13 residues long. CDR1 WSHSY and CDR2 SAAADI come from the germline V gene. V was shortened by 6 bases and J by 8 bases, with 16 bases between the two germline ends. CDR3 protein: CASSPTQPDGYTF. The CDR3 coding sequence is TGCGCCAGCAGCCCGACTCAACCGGACGGCTACACCTTC.

The table lists this clonotype with many counts. V and J are TRBV27 and TRBJ1-1, with D perhaps TRBD1 (5 bases). Trimming stripped 6 bases from V and 0 bases from J, with 11 bases between. This CDR3 has 14 amino acids. Germline loops: CDR1 MNHEY, CDR2 SMNVEV (reference sequence). The CDR3 nucleotides are TGTGCCAGCAGGGTGGGGGTCATGAACACTGAAGCTTTCTTT. Its translation: CASRVGVMNTEAFF.

As to this clonotype: A much larger clone lies one base from this, so it may be a read error. The V call is TRBV3-1, the J call TRBJ2-7; D gene unclear. CDR3 length: 12 residues. Germline V CDR1 and CDR2: LGHDT, YNNKEL (reference sequence). The CDR3, as DNA: TGTGCCAGCGGCCAAGGGTTCTTCGAGCAGTACTTC. As protein: CASGQGFFEQYF.

Comments on this clonotype: A much larger clone sits a single nucleotide away, making a read error possible. The chain has TRBV6-1 and TRBJ1-2, with D possibly matching TRBD1 (5 bases). The CDR3 is made up of 14 amino acids. Germline lookup yields CDR1 MNHNS and CDR2 SASEGT. CDR3 sequence: CASGPTGGDYVYTF. As DNA, the CDR3 is TGTGCCAGCGGCCCCACGGGGGGGGACTATGTCTACACCTTC.

The chain combines TRBV6-1 with TRBJ2-4; the D is unclear. V lost 6 bases and J 11 bases, leaving 14 bases between the germline ends. This CDR3 comprises 12 residues. Germline CDR1 reads MNHNS; CDR2 reads SASEGT. This CDR3 reads CASRVEKRVQYF. The DNA of the CDR3 is TGTGCCAGCAGAGTGGAAAAAAGAGTTCAGTACTTC.

The chain couples TRBV19 to TRBJ2-1, with 8 bases matching TRBD1. CDR1 is LNHDA, CDR2 SQIVND, per germline (reference sequence). The length of the CDR3 is 16 residues. Trimming at V came to 6 bases and at J to 7 bases, leaving 14 bases not matched to a gene. The CDR3 region has the DNA TGTGCCAGTAGCCATAAGACAGGGGACCCTACTAATGAGCAGTTCTTC. Translating gives CASSHKTGDPTNEQFF.

The genes are TRBV19 and TRBJ1-5; D remains unclear. This CDR3 is 16 amino acids long. Germline V CDR1 and CDR2: LNHDA, SQIVND (reference sequence). With 3 bases removed from V and 1 base from J, the gap between germline ends came to 13 bases. The DNA for the CDR3 is TGTGCCAGTAGTATTAAGGCACACTCCAGCAATCAGCCCCAGCATTTT. This sequence encodes CASSIKAHSSNQPQHF. Combining the CDR3 with reference TRBV19 and TRBJ1-5 gives the whole variable domain DGGITQSPKYLFRKEGQNVTLSCEQNLNHDAMYWYRQDPGQGLRLIYYSQIVNDFQKGDIAEGYSVSREKKESFPLTVTSAQKNPTAFYLCASSIKAHSSNQPQHFGDGTRLSIL.

This clonotype has just a few counts. The chain is built from TRBV27 and TRBJ1-6; 7 bases align to TRBD1. Germline loops: CDR1 MNHEY, CDR2 SMNVEV (reference sequence). V dropped 2 bases and J dropped 10; count of bases not matched to a gene: 11. CDR3 length equals 16 residues. The DNA for the CDR3 is TGTGCCAGCAGTTTAAGTGGAAGACAGGGCACGTCACCCCTCCACTTT. It is translated as CASSLSGRQGTSPLHF.

This clonotype has ten or more counts. This chain joins TRBV13 and TRBJ2-2; tentatively, D is TRBD1 (6 bases). CDR1 and CDR2 (germline): PRHDT, FYEKMQ (reference sequence). The CDR3 extends over 17 amino acids. V lost 5 bases and J 7 bases, leaving 23 bases between the germline ends. The CDR3 loop is CASSTLKQGRLGGELFF. CDR3 coding DNA: TGTGCCAGCAGCACCCTAAAACAGGGAAGATTGGGCGGGGAGCTGTTTTTT. The variable domain in full, with the rest retrieved from reference TRBV13 and TRBJ2-2, is AAGVIQSPRHLIKEKRETATLKCYPIPRHDTVYWYQQGPGQDPQFLISFYEKMQSDKGSIPDRFSAQQFSDYHSELNMSSLELGDSALYFCASSTLKQGRLGGELFFGEGSRLTVL.

This clonotype has just a few counts. The chain has TRBV6-2 or TRBV6-3 and TRBJ1-1, with 9 bases identical to TRBD1. V lost 0 bases and J lost 5; bases outside the gene matches: 13. Looked up from germline, CDR1 is MNHEY and CDR2 is SVGEGT. This CDR3 has 18 amino acids. Here the CDR3 DNA reads TGTGCCAGCAGTTACTCGAGATATCGGACAGGGGTAGGGACTGAAGCTTTCTTT. This codes for CASSYSRYRTGVGTEAFF.

In this sample, this clonotype turned up many times. The J gene is TRBJ2-1, the V gene TRBV7-8; D perhaps matches TRBD1 (7 bases). Looked up from germline, CDR1 is SGHVS and CDR2 is FQNEAQ. V was trimmed by 3 bases and J by 0 bases, leaving 15 bases between them. The CDR3 consists of 17 residues. The CDR3: CASSFRRGQSSYNEQFF. The CDR3 coding sequence is TGTGCCAGCAGCTTCCGGAGGGGGCAGAGCTCCTACAATGAGCAGTTCTTC.

This clonotype was seen more than once but under ten times. The chain is built from TRBV11-2 and TRBJ2-7, with TRBD1 as a possible D gene (5 bases). The germline V and J ends were trimmed by 2 bases and 2 bases, with 13 bases remaining between them. Germline V gives CDR1 SGHAT, CDR2 FQNNGV. The CDR3 has 15 amino acids. DNA for the CDR3: TGTGCCAGCAGCTTAACAGGTCCCTATCCCTACGAGCAGTACTTC. As protein: CASSLTGPYPYEQYF.

This clonotype has just a few counts. This chain connects TRBV7-3 to TRBJ1-2, with a tentative D call TRBD1 (5 bases). V was cut by 2 bases and J by 8 bases, with 15 bases left in between. Germline V gene lookup returns CDR1 SGHTA and CDR2 FQGTGA. The CDR3 is 14 amino acids. The chain's CDR3 is CASSLGFGGDGYTF. The DNA of the CDR3 is TGTGCCAGCAGCTTAGGCTTTGGGGGTGACGGCTACACCTTC.

Only a few counts were recorded for this clonotype. The chain uses TRBV20-1 and TRBJ2-7; D is uncertain. Germline-derived CDR1 and CDR2 are DFQATT and SNEGSKA (reference sequence). The CDR3 spans 14 residues. V dropped 3 bases and J dropped 3 bases, with 15 bases sitting between them. The CDR3 nucleotides are TGCAGTGCTAGGAACAGACCTAGGAGCTACGAGCAGTACTTC. This encodes CSARNRPRSYEQYF.

This chain connects TRBV7-2 to TRBJ2-4, with D perhaps matching TRBD2 (7 bases). Germline CDR1 reads SGHTA; CDR2 reads FQGNSA. The CDR3 extends over 12 amino acids. Trimming left V 5 bases short and J 11 bases short, with 13 bases between. CDR3 sequence: CASSPPGGLQYF. For the CDR3, the DNA is TGTGCCAGCAGCCCCCCGGGGGGCCTTCAGTACTTC.

The rearrangement joins TRBV20-1 to TRBJ1-1; D remains unclear. Trimming pared 0 bases from V and 1 base from J, leaving 12 bases between. This CDR3 contains 15 residues. Germline V gene sequence: CDR1 DFQATT, CDR2 SNEGSKA (reference sequence). CDR3 residues: CSARDTRAANTEAFF. The CDR3 DNA follows: TGCAGTGCTAGAGATACGAGGGCAGCGAACACTGAAGCTTTCTTT.

This clonotype has a single count. This clone may be a read error of a much larger clone one base away. The V call is TRBV27, the J call TRBJ2-7, with unresolved D. V lost 2 bases, J lost 4 bases, and 12 bases lay in between. Germline CDR1 reads MNHEY; CDR2 reads SMNVEV (reference sequence). The CDR3 extends over 14 amino acids. The DNA of the CDR3 is TGTGCCAGCAGTTTAGCGGCTAGTTGGTACGAGCAGTACTTC. Translating gives CASSLAASWYEQYF.

This clonotype has ten or more counts. CDR3 residues: CSARGRSNEQFF. In DNA, the CDR3 is TGCAGTGCTAGAGGGCGGAGCAATGAGCAGTTCTTC. The chain couples TRBV20-1 to TRBJ2-1; no clear D. The CDR3 sequence is 12 residues long. CDR1 is DFQATT and CDR2 is SNEGSKA in the germline V gene (reference sequence). Trimming took off 1 base at V and 6 bases at J, with 7 bases between the two ends.

This sequence joins TRBV5-6 and TRBJ1-2; TRBD1 might be the D (5 bases). Germline loops: CDR1 SGHDT, CDR2 YYEEEE. The CDR3 is 14 amino acids. V was cut by 4 bases and J by 4 bases, with 14 bases left in between. CDR3 region: CASSADSPSYGYTF. As DNA, the CDR3 is TGTGCCAGCAGCGCAGACAGCCCTTCCTATGGCTACACCTTC.

There are a few counts of this clonotype. The chain couples TRBV11-2 to TRBJ2-7, with TRBD1 as a possible D gene (6 bases). Germline V gives CDR1 SGHAT, CDR2 FQNNGV. The CDR3 loop spans 18 amino acids. Trimming pared 1 base from V and 5 bases from J, leaving 24 bases between. CDR3 nucleotides: TGTGCCAGCAGCTTAGGACCAGGACAGCGAGCCTTAGCCCACGAGCAGTACTTC. Amino acids: CASSLGPGQRALAHEQYF.

This clonotype was counted many times. The J gene is TRBJ1-6, the V gene TRBV28; weak D call: TRBD1 (5 bases). V was clipped by 4 bases and J by 0 bases, with 10 bases between them. Per the germline V gene, CDR1 is MDHEN and CDR2 is SYDVKM. This CDR3 is built from 16 residues. CDR3 loop: CASSSGFGSYNSPLHF. The CDR3 nucleotides read TGTGCCAGCAGTTCAGGGTTTGGCTCCTATAATTCACCCCTCCACTTT.